This T cell receptor beta chain was recorded in a study of cytomegalovirus exposure and HLA in healthy donors. Study-level results: Most TCR sequences were seen very rarely across donors, but some public TCRs occurred in many.

Researchers ran the PCR with 60 Vbeta and 13 Jbeta primers. Sequencing used immunoSEQ multiplex PCR; TCRdb keeps in-frame clones, though not all of them. This table has roughly 130,000 clones, approximately 65% appearing once. Worth noting for this clone: The antigen remains unidentified.

Germline CDR1 reads MNHEY; CDR2 reads SVGAGI. This CDR3 is built from 16 residues. V trimming: 2 bases; J trimming: 5 bases; junction bases outside the gene matches: 3. The TCR originated in a woman aged 55-75 years in good health and CMV-seronegative. Material: PBMCs. V is TRBV6-5 and J is TRBJ2-1; 13 nucleotides agree with TRBD2. CDR3 loop: CASSYGLAGVNNEQFF. In nucleotides, the CDR3 is TGTGCCAGCAGTTACGGACTAGCGGGAGTCAACAATGAGCAGTTCTTC.